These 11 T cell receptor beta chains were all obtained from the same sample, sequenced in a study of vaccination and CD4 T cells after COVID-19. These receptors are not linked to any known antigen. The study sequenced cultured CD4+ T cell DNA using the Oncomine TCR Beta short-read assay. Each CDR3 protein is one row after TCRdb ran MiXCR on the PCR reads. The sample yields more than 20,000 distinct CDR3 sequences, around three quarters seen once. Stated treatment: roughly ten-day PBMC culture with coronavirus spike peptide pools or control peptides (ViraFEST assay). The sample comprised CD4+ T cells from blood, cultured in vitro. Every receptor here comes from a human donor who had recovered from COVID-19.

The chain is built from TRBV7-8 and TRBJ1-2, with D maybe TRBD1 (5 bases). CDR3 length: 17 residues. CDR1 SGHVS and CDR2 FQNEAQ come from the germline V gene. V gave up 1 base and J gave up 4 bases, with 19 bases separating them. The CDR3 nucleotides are TGTGCCAGCAGCTTAGAGGGGCAGATGGGGCATGGCTATGGCTACACCTTC. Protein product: CASSLEGQMGHGYGYTF.

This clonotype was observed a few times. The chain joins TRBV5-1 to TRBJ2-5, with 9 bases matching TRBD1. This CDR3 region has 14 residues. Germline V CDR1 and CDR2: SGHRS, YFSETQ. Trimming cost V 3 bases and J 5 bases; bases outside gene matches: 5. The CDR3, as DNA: TGCGCCAGCAGCTCCGGACAGGGGAGGGAGACCCAGTACTTC. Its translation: CASSSGQGRETQYF.

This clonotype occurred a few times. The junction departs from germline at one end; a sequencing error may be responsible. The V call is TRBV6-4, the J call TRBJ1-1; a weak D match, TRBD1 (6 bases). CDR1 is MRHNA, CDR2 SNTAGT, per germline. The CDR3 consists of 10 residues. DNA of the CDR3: TGTGCCAGCGATTACTGGACAGTAGTCTTT. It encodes CASDYWTVVF.

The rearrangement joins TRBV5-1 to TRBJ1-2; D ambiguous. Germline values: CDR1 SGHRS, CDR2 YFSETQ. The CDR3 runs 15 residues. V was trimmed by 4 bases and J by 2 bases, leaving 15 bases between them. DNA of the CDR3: TGCGCCAGCAGCCAGAACGCCGGGTTAAACTATGGCTACACCTTC. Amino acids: CASSQNAGLNYGYTF.

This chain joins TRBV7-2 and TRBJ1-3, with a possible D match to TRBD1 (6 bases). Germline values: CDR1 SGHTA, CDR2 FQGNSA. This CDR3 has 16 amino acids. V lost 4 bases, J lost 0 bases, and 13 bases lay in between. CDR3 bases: TGTGCCAGCAGCTCAGGACAGCCGAACTCTGGAAACACCATATATTTT. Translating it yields CASSSGQPNSGNTIYF.

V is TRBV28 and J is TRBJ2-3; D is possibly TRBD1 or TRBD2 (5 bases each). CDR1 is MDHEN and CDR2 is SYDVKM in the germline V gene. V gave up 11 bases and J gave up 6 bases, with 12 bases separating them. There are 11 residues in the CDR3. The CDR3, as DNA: TGTGCCGGAGGCAGGGCGGATACGCAGTATTTT. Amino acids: CAGGRADTQYF.

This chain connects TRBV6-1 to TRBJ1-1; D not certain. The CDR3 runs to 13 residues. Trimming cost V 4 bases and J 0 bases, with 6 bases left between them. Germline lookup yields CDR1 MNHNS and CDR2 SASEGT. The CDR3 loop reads CASSGDMNTEAFF. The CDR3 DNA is TGTGCCAGCAGTGGAGACATGAACACTGAAGCTTTCTTT.

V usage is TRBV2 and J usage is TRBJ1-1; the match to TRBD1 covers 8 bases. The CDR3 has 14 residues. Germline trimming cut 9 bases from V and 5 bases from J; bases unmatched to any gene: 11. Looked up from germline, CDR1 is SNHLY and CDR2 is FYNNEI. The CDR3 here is CARRATGDITEAFF. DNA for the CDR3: TGTGCCAGGCGCGCGACAGGGGATATTACTGAAGCTTTCTTT.

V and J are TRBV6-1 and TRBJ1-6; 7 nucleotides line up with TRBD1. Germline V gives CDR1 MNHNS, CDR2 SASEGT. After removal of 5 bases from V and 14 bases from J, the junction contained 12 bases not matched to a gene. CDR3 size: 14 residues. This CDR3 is CASSRDRLQETLHF. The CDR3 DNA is TGTGCCAGCAGTCGGGACAGACTTCAAGAAACCCTCCACTTT.

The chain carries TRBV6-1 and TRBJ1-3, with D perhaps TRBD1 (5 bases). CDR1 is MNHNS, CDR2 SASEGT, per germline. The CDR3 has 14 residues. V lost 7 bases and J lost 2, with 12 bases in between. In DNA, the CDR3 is TGTGCCAGCATGAAGGGGTTCACTGGAAACACCATATATTTT. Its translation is CASMKGFTGNTIYF.

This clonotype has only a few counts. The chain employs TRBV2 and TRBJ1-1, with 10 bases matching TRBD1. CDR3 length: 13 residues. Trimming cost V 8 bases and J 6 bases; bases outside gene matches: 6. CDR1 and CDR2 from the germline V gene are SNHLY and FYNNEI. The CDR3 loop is CASLRQGAAEAFF. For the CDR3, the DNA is TGTGCCAGCCTAAGACAGGGGGCCGCTGAAGCTTTCTTT.